A single sample is the source of the 22 T cell receptor beta chains below, sequenced in a study of shared clonotypes between healthy human individuals. CD8 cells classed as naive were CD45RO-negative and positively selected for CCR7, excluding terminally differentiated effector memory CD45RA+ cells. The table came from immunoSEQ multiplex PCR; TCRdb's copy has only in-frame clones and leaves some out. This table has some 2.1 million clones, around 93% appearing once. Sequenced material: naive CD8+ T cells from PBMCs. The receptors originated from a man in his late teens or twenties in good health. Some clones in this sample may be carry-over from other donors' samples.

The count of this clone is one. V usage is TRBV7-9 and J usage is TRBJ2-3, with no clear D. The CDR3 covers 13 residues. Germline-derived CDR1 and CDR2 are SEHNR and FQNEAQ (reference sequence). The ends were cut back, 3 bases at V and 4 bases at J, with 8 bases in the middle. The CDR3 loop is CASSFTNPDTQYF. CDR3 nucleotide sequence: TGTGCCAGCAGCTTCACGAATCCAGATACGCAGTATTTT.

This chain joins TRBV27 and TRBJ1-4; a weak D match, TRBD1 (6 bases). The CDR3 spans 17 residues. Germline values: CDR1 MNHEY, CDR2 SMNVEV (reference sequence). Trimming took off 5 bases at V and 0 bases at J, with 16 bases between the two ends. Written as DNA, the CDR3 is TGTGCCAGCAGTCCACAACACAGGGTAGCAACTAATGAAAAACTGTTTTTT. This encodes CASSPQHRVATNEKLFF.

This chain uses TRBV29-1 with TRBJ2-7; D unclear. This CDR3 comprises 12 residues. V was trimmed by 1 base and J by 3 bases, leaving 7 bases between them. Germline V gene lookup returns CDR1 SQVTM and CDR2 ANQGSEA. CDR3 sequence reads: CSVEGTRYEQYF. CDR3 nucleotides: TGCAGCGTTGAAGGGACCCGCTACGAGCAGTACTTC.

This sequence joins TRBV27 and TRBJ1-2; 10 nucleotides agree with TRBD1. CDR3 size: 16 residues. Per the germline V gene, CDR1 is MNHEY and CDR2 is SMNVEV (reference sequence). Trimming took 5 bases from V and 3 from J; bases not matched to a gene: 9. The CDR3, as DNA: TGTGCCAGCAGTCCGGACAGGGGGGCGGGTGACTATGGCTACACCTTC. Translated, it gives CASSPDRGAGDYGYTF.

V usage is TRBV20-1 and J usage is TRBJ2-7; D gene ambiguous. The CDR3 runs 11 residues. The germline V and J ends were trimmed by 5 bases and 3 bases, with 8 bases remaining between them. Germline-derived CDR1 and CDR2 are DFQATT and SNEGSKA (reference sequence). The CDR3 sequence is CSAQDLYEQYF. Written as DNA, the CDR3 is TGCAGTGCTCAGGATCTCTACGAGCAGTACTTC.

In DNA form, the CDR3 reads TGTGCCAGCAGCTTAGAGGGGGGTGGGACCCGCTCTGGGGCCAACGTCCTGACTTTC. Translation gives CASSLEGGGTRSGANVLTF. This rearrangement joins TRBV7-9 to TRBJ2-6; tentatively, D is TRBD1 or TRBD2 (6 bases each). The CDR3 has 19 amino acids. Germline values: CDR1 SEHNR, CDR2 FQNEAQ (reference sequence). Deletions cut 1 base from V and 0 bases from J, with 16 bases between.

CDR3: CASSLSPREGDEQYF. CDR3 nucleotide sequence: TGTGCCAGCAGCCTCTCCCCGCGGGAGGGCGACGAGCAGTACTTC. This sequence joins TRBV7-3 and TRBJ2-7, with 9 bases that match TRBD2. The germline CDR1 and CDR2 sequences are SGHTA and FQGTGA. The CDR3 length is 15 residues. V lost 5 bases to trimming and J lost 5 bases; unmatched junction nucleotides: 10.

The chain couples TRBV19 to TRBJ2-3; no firm D call. V lost 4 bases, J lost 0 bases, and 8 bases lay in between. CDR1 and CDR2 (germline): LNHDA, SQIVND (reference sequence). The CDR3 has 14 amino acids. The CDR3 loop reads CASSKEHSTDTQYF. The CDR3 DNA follows: TGTGCCAGTAGTAAGGAGCATAGCACAGATACGCAGTATTTT.

This chain connects TRBV10-1 to TRBJ2-2; D is undetermined. Trimming cost V 4 bases and J 0 bases, with 6 bases left between them. CDR3 length equals 14 residues. The germline gives CDR1 WNHNN, CDR2 SYGVQD (reference sequence). The CDR3 here is CASSATPNTGELFF. The CDR3 nucleotides are TGCGCCAGCAGTGCTACCCCGAACACCGGGGAGCTGTTTTTT.

This chain uses TRBV7-2 with TRBJ1-4, with TRBD1 identical over 7 bases. Per germline, CDR1 SGHTA and CDR2 FQGNSA. After removal of 3 bases from V and 4 bases from J, the junction contained 5 bases not matched to a gene. This CDR3 has 15 amino acids. DNA of the CDR3: TGTGCCAGCAGCTTGTCGGACAGGCTTAATGAAAAACTGTTTTTT. It encodes CASSLSDRLNEKLFF.

The V call is TRBV5-1, the J call TRBJ2-7; D perhaps matches TRBD2 (5 bases). Trimming stripped 1 base from V and 1 base from J, with 15 bases between. This CDR3 region has 16 residues. Germline CDR1 and CDR2: SGHRS and YFSETQ. CDR3 region: CASSLSSAGGSYEQYF. CDR3 in DNA: TGCGCCAGCAGCTTGTCCTCGGCTGGCGGGTCCTACGAGCAGTACTTC.

The chain joins TRBV6-1 to TRBJ2-4; D is unresolved. This CDR3 has 15 residues. Trimming removed 4 bases from V and 0 bases from J, with 10 bases in between. Germline V gene data show CDR1 as MNHNS and CDR2 as SASEGT. CDR3 in DNA: TGTGCCAGCAGTGTTACGGAGCTAGCCAAAAACATTCAGTACTTC. It translates to CASSVTELAKNIQYF.

The V gene is TRBV27, the J gene TRBJ2-7; the D is unclear. Germline CDR1 MNHEY, CDR2 SMNVEV (reference sequence). The CDR3 consists of 13 residues. V lost 9 bases to trimming and J lost 6 bases, with 18 bases between them. The DNA of the CDR3 is TGTGCCAGTCGCCTAGGGTCCGGCCCCGAGCAGTACTTC. Protein: CASRLGSGPEQYF.

J is TRBJ2-2 and V is TRBV11-3; D could derive from TRBD1 or TRBD2 (6 bases each). The CDR3 totals 15 residues. Trimming shortened V by 5 bases and J by 1 base, and 11 bases separated the two germline ends. CDR1 is SGHNT and CDR2 is YENEEA in the germline V gene. CDR3 region: CASSTRGLNTGELFF. The CDR3 DNA reads TGTGCCAGCAGCACCAGGGGACTGAACACCGGGGAGCTGTTTTTT.

DNA of the CDR3: TGTGCCAGCAGCCCTCAGGACACCGGGGAGCTGTTTTTT. It yields the protein CASSPQDTGELFF. The chain couples TRBV13 to TRBJ2-2; D is unclear. The CDR3 sequence is 13 residues long. CDR1 PRHDT and CDR2 FYEKMQ come from the germline V gene (reference sequence). V was clipped by 5 bases and J by 3 bases, with 7 bases between them. The whole variable domain, remainder taken from reference TRBV13 and TRBJ2-2, is AAGVIQSPRHLIKEKRETATLKCYPIPRHDTVYWYQQGPGQDPQFLISFYEKMQSDKGSIPDRFSAQQFSDYHSELNMSSLELGDSALYFCASSPQDTGELFFGEGSRLTVL.

The chain carries TRBV7-9 and TRBJ2-7, with 9 bases that match TRBD1. V shed 1 base and J 6 bases; nucleotides not matched to a gene: 10. The CDR3 covers 16 residues. The V gene's germline CDR1 is SEHNR and CDR2 FQNEAQ (reference sequence). CDR3 sequence: CASSLVTAGQGPEQYF. CDR3 DNA: TGTGCCAGCAGCTTAGTGACAGCGGGACAGGGTCCCGAGCAGTACTTC. Supplemented by reference TRBV7-9 and TRBJ2-7, the full variable domain reads DTGVSQNPRHKITKRGQNVTFRCDPISEHNRLYWYRQTLGQGPEFLTYFQNEAQLEKSRLLSDRFSAERPKGSFSTLEIQRTEQGDSAMYLCASSLVTAGQGPEQYFGPGTRLTVT.

The chain is built from TRBV6-6 and TRBJ1-1; D call uncertain. Trimming removed 1 base at V and 1 base at J, with 7 bases between. The CDR3 is made up of 14 amino acids. Germline assignment: CDR1 MNHNY and CDR2 SVGAGI (reference sequence). The CDR3 spells CASSYFPENTEAFF. The DNA of the CDR3 is TGTGCCAGCAGTTACTTCCCAGAGAACACTGAAGCTTTCTTT.

The chain couples TRBV6-6 to TRBJ1-1; no definite D call. CDR1 and CDR2 (germline): MNHNY, SVGAGI (reference sequence). The V end lost 4 bases, the J end lost 5 bases, and 5 bases lay between the germline ends. This CDR3 spans 11 amino acids. CDR3 loop: CASSFPTEAFF. CDR3 bases: TGTGCCAGCAGTTTCCCGACTGAAGCTTTCTTT.

This clone was recorded once. The genes are TRBV5-6 and TRBJ2-5; 8 bases agree with TRBD2. Germline V gives CDR1 SGHDT, CDR2 YYEEEE. J gave up 3 bases and V 0 bases, and 16 bases lay outside the gene matches. The CDR3 is 19 residues long. CDR3: CASSLAPPAGVRKEETQYF. The CDR3 DNA sequence: TGTGCCAGCAGCTTGGCCCCCCCAGCGGGAGTAAGGAAGGAAGAGACCCAGTACTTC.

Concerning this clone: The same CDR3 is also encoded by other DNA sequences in this sample. The chain joins TRBV19 to TRBJ2-7, with D perhaps given as TRBD1 or TRBD2 (5 bases each). V was clipped by 3 bases and J by 0 bases, with 6 bases between them. The CDR3 consists of 13 residues. Germline CDR1 LNHDA, CDR2 SQIVND (reference sequence). The chain's CDR3 is CASSMRGSYEQYF. DNA for the CDR3: TGTGCCAGTAGTATGAGGGGCTCCTACGAGCAGTACTTC.

J is TRBJ2-2 and V is TRBV19, with 11 bases that match TRBD2. V lost 4 bases to trimming and J lost 7 bases; unmatched junction nucleotides: 11. The CDR3 is made up of 17 amino acids. Per the germline V gene, CDR1 is LNHDA and CDR2 is SQIVND (reference sequence). CDR3 loop: CASSNPRLAGRYGELFF. The CDR3 DNA is TGTGCCAGTAGTAACCCTCGACTAGCGGGACGGTACGGGGAGCTGTTTTTT.

The rearrangement links TRBV27 to TRBJ2-3; D gene ambiguous. The length of the CDR3 is 12 residues. Trimming took off 4 bases at V and 8 bases at J, with 10 bases between the two ends. The germline CDR1 and CDR2 sequences are MNHEY and SMNVEV (reference sequence). This chain's CDR3 is CASSSGLGTQYF. The CDR3 DNA reads as TGTGCCAGCAGTTCTGGGTTGGGTACGCAGTATTTT.